These 23 T cell receptor beta chains share one sample of origin, sequenced in a study of cytomegalovirus exposure and HLA in healthy donors. The PCR used 60 Vbeta and 13 Jbeta primers. Sequencing used immunoSEQ multiplex PCR; TCRdb keeps in-frame clones, though not all of them. Of more than 85,000 clones in the sample, roughly 77% are singletons; the top ten hold around 3.8%. The sample taken for sequencing was PBMCs. The source of these receptors is a woman aged 45-60 years in good health and CMV-seropositive.

The rearrangement uses TRBV5-6 and TRBJ1-4; D not resolved. Looked up from germline, CDR1 is SGHDT and CDR2 is YYEEEE. CDR3 length: 15 amino acids. Trimming took off 0 bases at V and 7 bases at J, with 13 bases between the two ends. The chain's CDR3 is CASSLAREQIEKLFF. The CDR3 nucleotides are TGTGCCAGCAGCTTGGCCCGGGAACAGATTGAAAAACTGTTTTTT. Full variable domain (rest looked up from reference TRBV5-6 and TRBJ1-4): DAGVTQSPTHLIKTRGQQVTLRCSPKSGHDTVSWYQQALGQGPQFIFQYYEEEERQRGNFPDRFSGHQFPNYSSELNVNALLLGDSALYLCASSLAREQIEKLFFGSGTQLSVL.

The chain links TRBV5-1 to TRBJ1-1; TRBD1 matches 8 bases. The CDR3 extends over 16 amino acids. J was trimmed by 5 bases and V by 4 bases; bases with no gene match: 13. Germline V gene sequence: CDR1 SGHRS, CDR2 YFSETQ. CDR3 region: CASSQGWTGPGTEAFF. As DNA, the CDR3 is TGCGCCAGCAGCCAGGGGTGGACAGGGCCGGGGACTGAAGCTTTCTTT.

The chain recombines TRBV6-1 with TRBJ1-5; TRBD1 aligns across 8 bases. CDR1 and CDR2 (germline): MNHNS, SASEGT. The CDR3 sequence is 15 residues long. V trimming: 0 bases; J trimming: 7 bases; junction bases outside the gene matches: 5. CDR3 loop: CASSEAWSGGQPQHF. DNA of the CDR3: TGTGCCAGCAGTGAAGCGTGGTCAGGGGGCCAGCCCCAGCATTTT.

CDR3 loop: CASQLNPVNYGYTF. CDR3 DNA sequence: TGCGCCAGTCAACTTAACCCGGTGAACTATGGCTACACCTTC. This sequence joins TRBV5-1 and TRBJ1-2; D gene uncertain. V dropped 8 bases and J dropped 2 bases, with 16 bases sitting between them. The CDR3 sequence is 14 residues long. Germline CDR1 reads SGHRS; CDR2 reads YFSETQ.

The V and J genes are TRBV5-4 and TRBJ2-7, with D possibly TRBD1 on 5 matching bases. V was trimmed by 2 bases and J by 0 bases, leaving 9 bases between them. This CDR3 contains 14 residues. Germline assignment: CDR1 SGHNT and CDR2 YYREEE (reference sequence). The CDR3 DNA sequence: TGTGCCAGCAGCTTCTGGGGCGACTCCTACGAGCAGTACTTC. Amino acids: CASSFWGDSYEQYF. The entire variable domain, with the rest obtained from reference TRBV5-4 and TRBJ2-7, is as follows: ETGVTQSPTHLIKTRGQQVTLRCSSQSGHNTVSWYQQALGQGPQFIFQYYREEENGRGNFPPRFSGLQFPNYSSELNVNALELDDSALYLCASSFWGDSYEQYFGPGTRLTVT.

V usage is TRBV30 and J usage is TRBJ2-2; 9 bases are a match to TRBD1. V gave up 6 bases and J gave up 4 bases; unmatched junction bases: 9. Germline CDR1 GTSNPN, CDR2 SVGIG (reference sequence). The CDR3 is made up of 15 amino acids. The CDR3 bases are TGTGCCTGTTTCTACCGGGACAGGGCCACCGGGGAGCTGTTTTTT. It is translated as CACFYRDRATGELFF.

J is TRBJ2-5 and V is TRBV10-2, with no clear D. CDR3 size: 11 residues. Germline CDR1 and CDR2: WSHSY and SAAADI. The V and J ends lost 6 bases and 3 bases respectively, with 5 bases between them. CDR3 nucleotides: TGCGCCAGCAGCCTAGAAGAGACCCAGTACTTC. This gives the protein CASSLEETQYF.

The V and J genes are TRBV10-2 and TRBJ1-1; tentatively, D is TRBD1 (5 bases). The CDR3 is 13 residues long. Germline V gene data show CDR1 as WSHSY and CDR2 as SAAADI. Between the trimmed V and J ends, which lost 4 bases and 5 bases, there was a span of 11 bases. The CDR3 DNA reads TGCGCCAGCAGTGGATGGCAGGGTACTGAAGCTTTCTTT. Protein product: CASSGWQGTEAFF.

V gene TRBV4-2 combines with J gene TRBJ2-7; 11 nucleotides agree with TRBD2. CDR3 length equals 19 residues. Trimming at V came to 3 bases and at J to 0 bases, leaving 13 bases not matched to a gene. CDR1 is LGHNA, CDR2 YNFKEQ, per germline. The CDR3 protein is CASSQASQLAGAPSYEQYF. CDR3 nucleotide sequence: TGTGCCAGCAGCCAGGCCTCCCAACTAGCGGGAGCCCCCTCCTACGAGCAGTACTTC.

The table lists this clone with a few counts. The chain links TRBV25-1 to TRBJ2-2; 9 positions match TRBD2. Germline CDR1 and CDR2: MGHDK and SYGVNS. V shed 1 base, J shed 0 bases, and the junction held 6 bases outside the gene matches. This CDR3 comprises 18 residues. The CDR3 reads CASSEFPPSGTNTGELFF. CDR3 nucleotide sequence: TGTGCCAGCAGTGAATTCCCCCCTAGCGGGACGAACACCGGGGAGCTGTTTTTT.

The chain combines TRBV6-5 with TRBJ1-1; D not certain. V was pared by 7 bases and J by 4 bases, with 16 bases between. The CDR3 has 14 residues. Looked up from germline, CDR1 is MNHEY and CDR2 is SVGAGI. The CDR3 DNA reads as TGTGCCAGCACCTTCCGGCCAGGTGGCACTGAAGCTTTCTTT. It codes for CASTFRPGGTEAFF.

The V gene is TRBV9, the J gene TRBJ1-4, with a tentative D call TRBD1 (6 bases). There are 16 residues in the CDR3. CDR1 is SGDLS, CDR2 YYNGEE, per germline. Trimming took off 4 bases at V and 3 bases at J, with 16 bases between the two ends. The CDR3 reads CASSFGQIRANEKLFF. CDR3 nucleotide sequence: TGTGCCAGCAGCTTCGGACAGATTCGGGCTAATGAAAAACTGTTTTTT.

This chain joins TRBV30 and TRBJ2-1; no clear D. Germline V gene lookup returns CDR1 GTSNPN and CDR2 SVGIG (reference sequence). V was cut by 4 bases and J by 7 bases, with 14 bases left in between. The CDR3 is 13 residues long. In nucleotides, the CDR3 is TGTGCCTGGAACCCCAAACCAGGTAATGAGCAGTTCTTC. Translated: CAWNPKPGNEQFF.

This clone occurred a few times. The chain has TRBV10-3 and TRBJ1-3; 11 bases fit TRBD1. CDR3 size: 15 residues. V was clipped by 8 bases and J by 1 base; unmatched bases: 4. Germline CDR1 reads ENHRY; CDR2 reads SYGVKD. The CDR3: CAIGQGARSGNTIYF. In nucleotides, the CDR3 is TGTGCCATCGGACAGGGGGCGAGATCTGGAAACACCATATATTTT.

In its sample, this clone was seen once. This chain uses TRBV30 with TRBJ2-5; tentatively, D is TRBD2 (5 bases). V was clipped by 3 bases and J by 5 bases, with 7 bases between them. The CDR3 extends over 11 amino acids. Germline V gives CDR1 GTSNPN, CDR2 SVGIG (reference sequence). For the CDR3, the DNA is TGTGCCTGGAGCGGCGGGGAGACCCAGTACTTC. This codes for CAWSGGETQYF.

The chain couples TRBV14 to TRBJ1-2; the match to TRBD1 covers 7 bases. CDR3 size: 15 residues. Germline V gene sequence: CDR1 SGHDN, CDR2 FVKESK. With 4 bases clipped from V and 8 bases from J, the junction kept 13 bases outside the gene matches. The chain's CDR3 is CASSPAAYSGGGYTF. CDR3 DNA sequence: TGTGCCAGCAGCCCAGCAGCATATTCAGGGGGAGGCTACACCTTC. The full variable domain, rest sourced from reference TRBV14 and TRBJ1-2, is EAGVTQFPSHSVIEKGQTVTLRCDPISGHDNLYWYRRVMGKEIKFLLHFVKESKQDESGMPNNRFLAERTGGTYSTLKVQPAELEDSGVYFCASSPAAYSGGGYTFGSGTRLTVV.

The DNA for the CDR3 is TGTGCCTGGTCCCCCGGGAACCTGAAAGTAGCCCAGCATTTT. Protein sequence: CAWSPGNLKVAQHF. The chain couples TRBV30 to TRBJ1-5; D is unresolved. The V gene lost 5 bases and the J gene lost 11 bases, with 22 bases spanning the gap. CDR3 size: 14 residues. Looked up from germline, CDR1 is GTSNPN and CDR2 is SVGIG (reference sequence).

A single count supports this clone. The chain combines TRBV6-5 with TRBJ2-1, with D possibly being TRBD1 (5 bases). Per germline, CDR1 MNHEY and CDR2 SVGAGI. This CDR3 has 13 amino acids. The V gene lost 5 bases and the J gene lost 9 bases, with 14 bases spanning the gap. This CDR3 reads CASSGSRGTEQFF. The CDR3 DNA follows: TGTGCCAGCAGTGGTTCAAGGGGTACTGAGCAGTTCTTC.

V is TRBV6-6 and J is TRBJ2-7, with 8 positions matching TRBD2. The CDR3 runs 16 residues. Germline lookup yields CDR1 MNHNY and CDR2 SVGAGI (reference sequence). The J segment lost 3 bases and the V segment lost 8 bases, leaving 15 bases of the junction unmatched. CDR3 region: CASEARGGTYLYEQYF. The CDR3 DNA is TGTGCCAGCGAAGCCCGGGGGGGCACGTATCTCTACGAGCAGTACTTC.

The chain has TRBV5-7 and TRBJ2-5; 10 bases are shared with TRBD1. TRBV5-7 is given ORF status, its function remaining uncertain. The J segment lost 0 bases and the V segment lost 0 bases, leaving 2 bases of the junction unmatched. The CDR3 consists of 16 residues. The CDR3 loop reads CASSLDGTGDQETQYF. In DNA form, the CDR3 reads TGTGCCAGCAGCTTGGATGGGACAGGGGACCAAGAGACCCAGTACTTC.

The table lists this clone with a count of one. The chain carries TRBV9 and TRBJ1-3; D might be TRBD1 (6 bases). The CDR3 consists of 15 residues. The V end lost 2 bases, the J end lost 0 bases, and 9 bases lay between the germline ends. Per germline, CDR1 SGDLS and CDR2 YYNGEE. CDR3 in amino acids: CASSVTGHSGNTIYF. The CDR3 DNA reads TGTGCCAGCAGCGTCACGGGACACTCTGGAAACACCATATATTTT.

The genes are TRBV27 and TRBJ1-1, with TRBD1 identical over 7 bases. CDR3 length: 15 residues. The V and J ends lost 8 bases and 2 bases, in that order; junction bases with no gene match: 11. Germline V gene sequence: CDR1 MNHEY, CDR2 SMNVEV (reference sequence). The CDR3 loop is CASGPRQGSNTEAFF. In DNA form, the CDR3 reads TGTGCCAGCGGTCCCCGACAGGGCTCAAACACTGAAGCTTTCTTT.

The table lists this clone with a few counts. The chain links TRBV7-9 to TRBJ2-7; TRBD1 agrees at 7 bases. The V and J ends lost 5 bases and 6 bases, in that order; junction bases with no gene match: 7. The CDR3 spans 13 residues. The germline CDR1 and CDR2 sequences are SEHNR and FQNEAQ (reference sequence). The CDR3 DNA is TGTGCCAGCAGCCCAGACAGGGCGAGCGAGCAGTACTTC. Its protein product is CASSPDRASEQYF. Looking up the rest from reference TRBV7-9 and TRBJ2-7 gives the full variable domain: DTGVSQNPRHKITKRGQNVTFRCDPISEHNRLYWYRQTLGQGPEFLTYFQNEAQLEKSRLLSDRFSAERPKGSFSTLEIQRTEQGDSAMYLCASSPDRASEQYFGPGTRLTVT.